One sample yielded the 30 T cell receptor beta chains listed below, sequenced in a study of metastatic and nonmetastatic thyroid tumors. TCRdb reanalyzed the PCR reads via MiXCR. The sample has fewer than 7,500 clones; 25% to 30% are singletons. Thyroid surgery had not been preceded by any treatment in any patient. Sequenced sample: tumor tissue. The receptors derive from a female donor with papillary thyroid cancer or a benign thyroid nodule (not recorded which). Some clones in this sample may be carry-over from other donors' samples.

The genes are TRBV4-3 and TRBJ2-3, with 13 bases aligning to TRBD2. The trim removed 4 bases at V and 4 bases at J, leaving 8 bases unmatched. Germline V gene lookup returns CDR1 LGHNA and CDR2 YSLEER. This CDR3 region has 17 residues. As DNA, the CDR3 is TGCGCCAGCAGCCCTAGGACTAGCGGGAGTGGTGCAGATACGCAGTATTTT. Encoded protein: CASSPRTSGSGADTQYF.

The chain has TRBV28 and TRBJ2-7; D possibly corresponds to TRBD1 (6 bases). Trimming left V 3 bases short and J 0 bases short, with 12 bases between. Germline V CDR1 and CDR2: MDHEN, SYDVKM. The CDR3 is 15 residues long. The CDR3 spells CASSFRTAVSYEQYF. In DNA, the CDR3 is TGTGCCAGCAGTTTTAGGACAGCAGTCTCCTACGAGCAGTACTTC.

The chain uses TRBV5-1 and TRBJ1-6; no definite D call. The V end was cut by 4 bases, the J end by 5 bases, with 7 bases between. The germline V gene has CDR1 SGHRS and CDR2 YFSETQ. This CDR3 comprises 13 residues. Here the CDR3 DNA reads TGCGCCAGCAGCGAAGGCGATAATTCACCCCTCCACTTT. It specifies CASSEGDNSPLHF.

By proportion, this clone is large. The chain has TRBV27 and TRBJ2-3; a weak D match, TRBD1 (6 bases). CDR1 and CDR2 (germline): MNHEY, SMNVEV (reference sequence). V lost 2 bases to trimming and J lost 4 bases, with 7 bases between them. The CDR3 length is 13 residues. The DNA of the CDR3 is TGTGCCAGCAGTTTAAACAGGGCAGATACGCAGTATTTT. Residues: CASSLNRADTQYF.

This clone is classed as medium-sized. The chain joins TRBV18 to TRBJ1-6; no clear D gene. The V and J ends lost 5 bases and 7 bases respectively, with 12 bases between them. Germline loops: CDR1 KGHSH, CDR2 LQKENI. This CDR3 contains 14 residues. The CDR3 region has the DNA TGTGCCAGCTCAATCCGGGCTAAAAATTCACCCCTCCACTTT. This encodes CASSIRAKNSPLHF.

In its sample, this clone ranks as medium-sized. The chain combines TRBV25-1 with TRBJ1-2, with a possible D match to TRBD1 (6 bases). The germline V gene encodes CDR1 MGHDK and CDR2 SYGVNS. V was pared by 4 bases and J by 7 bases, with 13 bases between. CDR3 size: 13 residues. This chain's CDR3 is CASSVDSSSGYTF. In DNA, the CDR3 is TGTGCCAGCAGTGTGGACAGCTCGAGTGGCTACACCTTC.

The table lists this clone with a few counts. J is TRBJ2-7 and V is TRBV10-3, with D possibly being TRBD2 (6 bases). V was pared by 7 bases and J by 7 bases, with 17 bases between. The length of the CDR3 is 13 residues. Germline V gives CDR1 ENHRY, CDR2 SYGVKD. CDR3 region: CAINPEGRGEQYF. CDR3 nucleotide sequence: TGTGCCATCAATCCGGAGGGCCGCGGTGAGCAGTACTTC.

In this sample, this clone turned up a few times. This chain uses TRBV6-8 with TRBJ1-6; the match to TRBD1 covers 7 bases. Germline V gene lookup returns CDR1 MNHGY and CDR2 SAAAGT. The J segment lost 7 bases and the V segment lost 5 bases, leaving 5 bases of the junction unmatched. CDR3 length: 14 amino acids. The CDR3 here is CASSKTGINSPLHF. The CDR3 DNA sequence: TGTGCCAGCAGTAAGACAGGGATAAATTCACCCCTCCACTTT.

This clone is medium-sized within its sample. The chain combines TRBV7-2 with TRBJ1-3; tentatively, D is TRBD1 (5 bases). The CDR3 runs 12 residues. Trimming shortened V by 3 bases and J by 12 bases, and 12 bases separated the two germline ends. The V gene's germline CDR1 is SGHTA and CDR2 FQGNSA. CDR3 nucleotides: TGTGCCAGCAGCTTTAGGGGTGGATTCATATATTTT. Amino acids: CASSFRGGFIYF. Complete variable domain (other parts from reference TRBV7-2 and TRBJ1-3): GAGVSQSPSNKVTEKGKDVELRCDPISGHTALYWYRQSLGQGLEFLIYFQGNSAPDKSGLPSDRFSAERTGGSVSTLTIQRTQQEDSAVYLCASSFRGGFIYFGEGSWLTVV.

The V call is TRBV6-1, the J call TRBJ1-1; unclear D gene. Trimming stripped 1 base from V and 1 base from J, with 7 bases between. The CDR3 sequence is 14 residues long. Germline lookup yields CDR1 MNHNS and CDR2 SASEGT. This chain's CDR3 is CASSEGEWNTEAFF. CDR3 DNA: TGTGCCAGCAGTGAAGGGGAGTGGAACACTGAAGCTTTCTTT.

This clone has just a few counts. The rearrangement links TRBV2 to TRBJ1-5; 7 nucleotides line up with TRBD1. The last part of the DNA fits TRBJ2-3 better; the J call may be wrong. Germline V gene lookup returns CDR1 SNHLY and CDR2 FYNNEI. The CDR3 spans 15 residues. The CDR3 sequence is CASSEDRPDNQPQYF. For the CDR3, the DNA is TGTGCCAGCAGCGAGGACAGGCCGGACAATCAGCCCCAGTATTTT.

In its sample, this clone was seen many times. In nucleotides, the CDR3 is TGTGCCAGCAGCCAAGATCTGCGGGAGAACACCGGGGAGCTGTTTTTT. It is translated as CASSQDLRENTGELFF. The gene calls are TRBV4-2 and TRBJ2-2; a possible D gene is TRBD2 (6 bases). Germline V gene lookup returns CDR1 LGHNA and CDR2 YNFKEQ. V was clipped by 0 bases and J by 1 base, with 9 bases between them. CDR3 length: 16 residues.

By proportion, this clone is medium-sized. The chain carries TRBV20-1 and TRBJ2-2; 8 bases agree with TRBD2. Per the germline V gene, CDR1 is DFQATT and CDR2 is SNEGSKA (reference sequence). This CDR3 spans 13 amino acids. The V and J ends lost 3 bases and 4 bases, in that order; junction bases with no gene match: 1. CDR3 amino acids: CSASGGATGELFF. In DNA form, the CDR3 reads TGCAGTGCTAGCGGGGGGGCCACCGGGGAGCTGTTTTTT.

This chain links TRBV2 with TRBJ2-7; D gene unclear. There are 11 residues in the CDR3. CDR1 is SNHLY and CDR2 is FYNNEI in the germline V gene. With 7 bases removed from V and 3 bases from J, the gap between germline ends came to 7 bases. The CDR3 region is CASIGGYEQYF. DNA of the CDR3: TGTGCCAGCATCGGTGGCTACGAGCAGTACTTC.

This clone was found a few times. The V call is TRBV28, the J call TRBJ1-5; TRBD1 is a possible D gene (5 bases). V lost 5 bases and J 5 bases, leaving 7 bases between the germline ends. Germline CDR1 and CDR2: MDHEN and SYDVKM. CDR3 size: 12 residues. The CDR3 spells CASSDSYQPQHF. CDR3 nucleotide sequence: TGTGCCAGCAGTGACAGTTATCAGCCCCAGCATTTT.

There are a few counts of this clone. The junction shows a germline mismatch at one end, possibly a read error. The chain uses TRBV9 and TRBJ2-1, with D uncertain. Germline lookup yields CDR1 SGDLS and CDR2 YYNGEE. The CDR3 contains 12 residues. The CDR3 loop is CSSSPYSVEQFF. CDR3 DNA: TGTTCCAGCAGCCCCTATAGTGTTGAGCAGTTCTTC. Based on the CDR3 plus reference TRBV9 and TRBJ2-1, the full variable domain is DSGVTQTPKHLITATGQRVTLRCSPRSGDLSVYWYQQSLDQGLQFLIQYYNGEERAKGNILERFSAQQFPDLHSELNLSSLELGDSALYFCSSSPYSVEQFFGPGTRLTVL.

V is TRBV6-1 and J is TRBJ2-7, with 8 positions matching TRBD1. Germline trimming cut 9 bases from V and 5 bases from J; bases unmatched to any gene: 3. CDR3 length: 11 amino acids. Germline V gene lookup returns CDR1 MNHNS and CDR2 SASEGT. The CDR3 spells CARTGVDEQYF. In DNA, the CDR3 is TGTGCCAGGACAGGGGTGGACGAGCAGTACTTC.

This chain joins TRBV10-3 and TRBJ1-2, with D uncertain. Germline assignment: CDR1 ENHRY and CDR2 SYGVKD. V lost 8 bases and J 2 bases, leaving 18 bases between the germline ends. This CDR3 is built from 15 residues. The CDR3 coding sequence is TGTGCCATCGGAGTCCGCACCGACATAAACTATGGCTACACCTTC. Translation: CAIGVRTDINYGYTF.

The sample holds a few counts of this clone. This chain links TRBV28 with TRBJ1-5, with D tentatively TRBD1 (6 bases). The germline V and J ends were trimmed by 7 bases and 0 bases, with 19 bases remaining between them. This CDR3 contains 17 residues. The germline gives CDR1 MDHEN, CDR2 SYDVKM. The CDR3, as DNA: TGTGCCAGCATTCAATCCGGGACACTTAATAGCAATCAGCCCCAGCATTTT. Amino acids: CASIQSGTLNSNQPQHF.

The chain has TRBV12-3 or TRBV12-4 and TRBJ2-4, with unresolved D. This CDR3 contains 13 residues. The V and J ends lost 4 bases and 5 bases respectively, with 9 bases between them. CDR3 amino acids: CASSYDPENIQYF. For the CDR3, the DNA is TGTGCCAGCAGTTACGACCCCGAAAACATTCAGTACTTC.

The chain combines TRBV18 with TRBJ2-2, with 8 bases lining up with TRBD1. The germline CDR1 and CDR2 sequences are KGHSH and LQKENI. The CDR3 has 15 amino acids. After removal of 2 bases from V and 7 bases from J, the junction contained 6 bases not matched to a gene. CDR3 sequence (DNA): TGTGCCAGCTCACCAAAGACAGGGGATGTCGGGGAGCTGTTTTTT. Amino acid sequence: CASSPKTGDVGELFF. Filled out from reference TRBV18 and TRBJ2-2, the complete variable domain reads NAGVMQNPRHLVRRRGQEARLRCSPMKGHSHVYWYRQLPEEGLKFMVYLQKENIIDESGMPKERFSAEFPKEGPSILRIQQVVRGDSAAYFCASSPKTGDVGELFFGEGSRLTVL.

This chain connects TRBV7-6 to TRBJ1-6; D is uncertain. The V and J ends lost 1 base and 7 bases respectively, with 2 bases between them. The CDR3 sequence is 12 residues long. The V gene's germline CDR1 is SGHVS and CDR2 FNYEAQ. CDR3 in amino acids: CASSLGNSPLHF. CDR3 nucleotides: TGTGCCAGCAGCTTAGGGAATTCACCCCTCCACTTT.

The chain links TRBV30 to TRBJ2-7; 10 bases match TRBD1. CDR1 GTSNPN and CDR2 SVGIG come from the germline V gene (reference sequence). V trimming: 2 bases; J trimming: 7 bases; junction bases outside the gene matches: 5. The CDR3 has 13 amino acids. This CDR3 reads CAWSTTGGQEQYF. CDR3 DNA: TGTGCCTGGAGTACGACAGGGGGCCAGGAGCAGTACTTC.

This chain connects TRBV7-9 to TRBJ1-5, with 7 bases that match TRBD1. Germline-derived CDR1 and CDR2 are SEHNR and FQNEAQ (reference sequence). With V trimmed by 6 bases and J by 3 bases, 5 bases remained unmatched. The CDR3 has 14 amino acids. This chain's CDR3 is CASSGGQYNQPQHF. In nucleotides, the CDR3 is TGTGCCAGCAGTGGGGGACAGTACAATCAGCCCCAGCATTTT. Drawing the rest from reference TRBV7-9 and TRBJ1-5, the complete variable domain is DTGVSQNPRHKITKRGQNVTFRCDPISEHNRLYWYRQTLGQGPEFLTYFQNEAQLEKSRLLSDRFSAERPKGSFSTLEIQRTEQGDSAMYLCASSGGQYNQPQHFGDGTRLSIL.

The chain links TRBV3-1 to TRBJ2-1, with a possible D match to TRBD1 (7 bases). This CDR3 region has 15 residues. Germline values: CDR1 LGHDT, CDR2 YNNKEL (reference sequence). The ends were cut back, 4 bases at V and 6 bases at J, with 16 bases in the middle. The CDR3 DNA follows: TGTGCCAGCAGCCCCAGCTTCCAGGGGGGCAATGAGCAGTTCTTC. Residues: CASSPSFQGGNEQFF.

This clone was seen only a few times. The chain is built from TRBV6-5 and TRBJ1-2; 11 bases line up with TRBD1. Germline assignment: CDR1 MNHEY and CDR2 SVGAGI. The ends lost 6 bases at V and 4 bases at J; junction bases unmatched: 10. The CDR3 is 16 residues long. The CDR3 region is CASSYIRTGGGYGYTF. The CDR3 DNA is TGTGCCAGCAGCTATATAAGGACAGGGGGCGGCTATGGCTACACCTTC.

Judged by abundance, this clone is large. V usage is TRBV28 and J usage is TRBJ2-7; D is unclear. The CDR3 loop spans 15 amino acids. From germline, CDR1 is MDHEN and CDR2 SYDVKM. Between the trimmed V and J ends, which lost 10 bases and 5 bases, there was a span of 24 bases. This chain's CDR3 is CAIGEDGSDVNEQYF. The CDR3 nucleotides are TGTGCCATCGGTGAGGACGGCAGCGACGTGAACGAGCAGTACTTC. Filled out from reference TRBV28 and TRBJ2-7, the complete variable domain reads DVKVTQSSRYLVKRTGEKVFLECVQDMDHENMFWYRQDPGLGLRLIYFSYDVKMKEKGDIPEGYSVSREKKERFSLILESASTNQTSMYLCAIGEDGSDVNEQYFGPGTRLTVT.

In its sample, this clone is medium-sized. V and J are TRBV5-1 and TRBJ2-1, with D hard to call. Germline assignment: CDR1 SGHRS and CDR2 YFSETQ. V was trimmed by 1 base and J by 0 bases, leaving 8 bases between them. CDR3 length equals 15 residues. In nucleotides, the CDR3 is TGCGCCAGCAGCTTGACCACGGGCTCCTACAATGAGCAGTTCTTC. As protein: CASSLTTGSYNEQFF.

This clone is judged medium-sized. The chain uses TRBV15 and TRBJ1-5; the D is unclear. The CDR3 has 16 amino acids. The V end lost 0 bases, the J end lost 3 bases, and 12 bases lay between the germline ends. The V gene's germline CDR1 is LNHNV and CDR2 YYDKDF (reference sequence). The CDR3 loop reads CATSRDPGRPNQPQHF. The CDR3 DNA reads TGTGCCACCAGCAGAGATCCCGGCAGGCCCAATCAGCCCCAGCATTTT. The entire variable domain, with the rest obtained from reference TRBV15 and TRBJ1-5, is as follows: DAMVIQNPRYQVTQFGKPVTLSCSQTLNHNVMYWYQQKSSQAPKLLFHYYDKDFNNEADTPDNFQSRRPNTSFCFLDIRSPGLGDTAMYLCATSRDPGRPNQPQHFGDGTRLSIL.

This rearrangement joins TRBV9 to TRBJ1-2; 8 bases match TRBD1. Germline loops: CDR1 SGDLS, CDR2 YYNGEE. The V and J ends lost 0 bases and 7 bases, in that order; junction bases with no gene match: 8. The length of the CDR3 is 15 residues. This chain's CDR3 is CASSVGWQGASGYTF. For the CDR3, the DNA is TGTGCCAGCAGCGTAGGTTGGCAGGGGGCTTCTGGCTACACCTTC.